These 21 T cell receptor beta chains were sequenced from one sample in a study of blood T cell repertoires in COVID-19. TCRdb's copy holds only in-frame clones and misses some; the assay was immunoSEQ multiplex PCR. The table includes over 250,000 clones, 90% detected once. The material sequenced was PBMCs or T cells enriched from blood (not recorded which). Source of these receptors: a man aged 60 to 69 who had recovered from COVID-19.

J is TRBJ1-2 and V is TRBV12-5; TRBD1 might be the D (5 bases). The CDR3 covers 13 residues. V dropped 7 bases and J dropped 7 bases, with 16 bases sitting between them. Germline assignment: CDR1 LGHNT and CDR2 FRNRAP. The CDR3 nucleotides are TGTGCTAGTGCAGAAGGGGCCACTGGTGGCTACACCTTC. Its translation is CASAEGATGGYTF.

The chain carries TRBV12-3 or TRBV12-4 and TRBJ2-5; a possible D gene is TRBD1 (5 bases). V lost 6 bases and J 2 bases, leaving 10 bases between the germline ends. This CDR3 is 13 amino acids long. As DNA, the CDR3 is TGTGCCAGCAGACCGACAGCGCAAGAGACCCAGTACTTC. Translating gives CASRPTAQETQYF.

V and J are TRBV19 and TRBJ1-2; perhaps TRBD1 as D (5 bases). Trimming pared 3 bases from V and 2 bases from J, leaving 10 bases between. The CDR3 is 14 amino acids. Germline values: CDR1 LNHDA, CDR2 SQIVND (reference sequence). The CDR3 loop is CASSIFAGNYGYTF. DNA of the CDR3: TGTGCCAGTAGTATTTTTGCAGGGAACTATGGCTACACCTTC.

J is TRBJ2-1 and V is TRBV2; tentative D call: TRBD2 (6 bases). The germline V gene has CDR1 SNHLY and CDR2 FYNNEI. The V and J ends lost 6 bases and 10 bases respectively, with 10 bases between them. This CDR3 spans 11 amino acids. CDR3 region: CASRKEGEQFF. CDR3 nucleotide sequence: TGTGCCAGCAGGAAGGAGGGAGAGCAGTTCTTC. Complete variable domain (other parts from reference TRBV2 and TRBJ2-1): EPEVTQTPSHQVTQMGQEVILRCVPISNHLYFYWYRQILGQKVEFLVSFYNNEISEKSEIFDDQFSVERPDGSNFTLKIRSTKLEDSAMYFCASRKEGEQFFGPGTRLTVL.

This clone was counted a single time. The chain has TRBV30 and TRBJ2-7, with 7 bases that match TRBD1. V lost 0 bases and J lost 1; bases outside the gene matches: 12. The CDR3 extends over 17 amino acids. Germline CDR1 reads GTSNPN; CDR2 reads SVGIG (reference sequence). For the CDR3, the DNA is TGTGCCTGGAGTGTACCCCGATCACAGGGGATTTCCTACGAGCAGTACTTC. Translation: CAWSVPRSQGISYEQYF.

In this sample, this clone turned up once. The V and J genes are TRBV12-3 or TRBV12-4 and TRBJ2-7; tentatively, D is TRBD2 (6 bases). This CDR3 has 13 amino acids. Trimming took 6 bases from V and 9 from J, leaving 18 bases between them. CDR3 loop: CASSPGGPARQYF. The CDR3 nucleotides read TGTGCCAGCAGCCCCGGAGGGCCGGCCCGGCAGTACTTC.

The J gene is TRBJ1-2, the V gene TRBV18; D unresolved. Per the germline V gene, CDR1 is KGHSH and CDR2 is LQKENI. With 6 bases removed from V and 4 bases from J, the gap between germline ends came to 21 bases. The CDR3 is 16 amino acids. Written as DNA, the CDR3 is TGTGCCAGCTCTTTTCCGCCGACCGGGAGTTTCTATGGCTACACCTTC. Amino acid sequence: CASSFPPTGSFYGYTF.

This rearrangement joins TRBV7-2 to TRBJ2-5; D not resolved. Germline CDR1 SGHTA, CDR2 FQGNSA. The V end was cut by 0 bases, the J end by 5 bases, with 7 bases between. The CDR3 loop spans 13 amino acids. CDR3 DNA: TGTGCCAGCAGCTTAGCGCGGTTTGAGACCCAGTACTTC. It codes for CASSLARFETQYF.

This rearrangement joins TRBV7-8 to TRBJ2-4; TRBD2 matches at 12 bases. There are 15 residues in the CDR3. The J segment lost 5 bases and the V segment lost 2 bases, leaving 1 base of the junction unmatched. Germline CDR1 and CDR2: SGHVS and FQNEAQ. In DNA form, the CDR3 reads TGTGCCAGCAGCTTAAGACTAGCGGGGGAAAACATTCAGTACTTC. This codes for CASSLRLAGENIQYF.

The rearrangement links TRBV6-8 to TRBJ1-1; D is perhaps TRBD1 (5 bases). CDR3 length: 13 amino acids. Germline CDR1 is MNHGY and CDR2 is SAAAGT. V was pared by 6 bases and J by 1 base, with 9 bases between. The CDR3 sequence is CASRRQKNTEAFF. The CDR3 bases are TGTGCCAGCAGGAGACAGAAGAACACTGAAGCTTTCTTT.

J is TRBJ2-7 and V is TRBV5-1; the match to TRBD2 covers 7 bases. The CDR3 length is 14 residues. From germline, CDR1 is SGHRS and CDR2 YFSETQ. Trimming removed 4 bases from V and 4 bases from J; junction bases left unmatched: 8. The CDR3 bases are TGCGCCAGCAGCCAGAGCGGGGACGGATACGAGCAGTACTTC. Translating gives CASSQSGDGYEQYF.

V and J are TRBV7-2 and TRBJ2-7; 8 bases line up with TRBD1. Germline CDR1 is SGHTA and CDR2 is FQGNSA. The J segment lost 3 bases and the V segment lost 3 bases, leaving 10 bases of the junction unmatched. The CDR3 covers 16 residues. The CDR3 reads CASSFSGTGGSYEQYF. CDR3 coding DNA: TGTGCCAGCAGCTTCTCCGGGACAGGAGGAAGCTACGAGCAGTACTTC.

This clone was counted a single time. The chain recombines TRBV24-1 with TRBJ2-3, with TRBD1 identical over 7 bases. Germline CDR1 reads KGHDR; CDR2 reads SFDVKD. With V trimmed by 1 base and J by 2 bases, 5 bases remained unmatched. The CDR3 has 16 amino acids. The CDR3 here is CATSDLRGRATDTQYF. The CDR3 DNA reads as TGTGCCACCAGTGATTTAAGGGGGCGAGCCACAGATACGCAGTATTTT.

CDR3 region: CATSRGGTERNTEAFF. The CDR3 coding sequence is TGTGCCACCAGCAGAGGGGGGACTGAACGTAACACTGAAGCTTTCTTT. This chain connects TRBV15 to TRBJ1-1, with a tentative D call TRBD1 (5 bases). This CDR3 spans 16 amino acids. V was trimmed by 1 base and J by 2 bases, leaving 14 bases between them. Germline lookup yields CDR1 LNHNV and CDR2 YYDKDF (reference sequence). Drawing the rest from reference TRBV15 and TRBJ1-1, the complete variable domain is DAMVIQNPRYQVTQFGKPVTLSCSQTLNHNVMYWYQQKSSQAPKLLFHYYDKDFNNEADTPDNFQSRRPNTSFCFLDIRSPGLGDTAMYLCATSRGGTERNTEAFFGQGTRLTVV.

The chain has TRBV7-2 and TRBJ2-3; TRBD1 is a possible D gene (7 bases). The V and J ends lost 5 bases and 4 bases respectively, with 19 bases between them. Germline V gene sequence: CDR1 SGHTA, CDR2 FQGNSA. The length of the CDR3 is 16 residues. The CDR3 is CASSQQRRGRADTQYF. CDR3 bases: TGTGCCAGCAGCCAACAGAGGAGGGGGCGGGCAGATACGCAGTATTTT.

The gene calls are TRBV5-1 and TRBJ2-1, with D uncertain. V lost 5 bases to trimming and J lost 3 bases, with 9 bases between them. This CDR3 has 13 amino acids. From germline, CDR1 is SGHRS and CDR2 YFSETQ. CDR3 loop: CASSPQNYNEQFF. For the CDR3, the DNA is TGCGCCAGCAGTCCACAGAACTACAATGAGCAGTTCTTC.

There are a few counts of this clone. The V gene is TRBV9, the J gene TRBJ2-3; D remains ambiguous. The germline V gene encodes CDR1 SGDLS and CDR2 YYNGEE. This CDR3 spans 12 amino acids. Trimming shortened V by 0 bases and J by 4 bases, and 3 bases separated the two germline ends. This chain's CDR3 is CASSVGADTQYF. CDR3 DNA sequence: TGTGCCAGCAGCGTAGGAGCAGATACGCAGTATTTT.

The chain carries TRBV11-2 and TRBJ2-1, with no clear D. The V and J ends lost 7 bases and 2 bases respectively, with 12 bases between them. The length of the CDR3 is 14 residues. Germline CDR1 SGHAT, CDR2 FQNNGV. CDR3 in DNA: TGTGCCAGCATGGAGAAAAGTACCTACAATGAGCAGTTCTTC. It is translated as CASMEKSTYNEQFF.

This CDR3 reads CAISEVHNEKLFF. Here the CDR3 DNA reads TGTGCCATCAGTGAGGTCCATAATGAAAAACTGTTTTTT. The rearrangement joins TRBV10-3 to TRBJ1-4, with D unclear. Trimming shortened V by 2 bases and J by 4 bases, and 5 bases separated the two germline ends. There are 13 residues in the CDR3. Per germline, CDR1 ENHRY and CDR2 SYGVKD.

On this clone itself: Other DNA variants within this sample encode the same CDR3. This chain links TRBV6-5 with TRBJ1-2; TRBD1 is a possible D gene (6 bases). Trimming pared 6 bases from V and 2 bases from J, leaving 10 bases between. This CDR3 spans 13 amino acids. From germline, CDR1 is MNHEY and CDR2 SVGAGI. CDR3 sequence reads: CASSRTGNYGYTF. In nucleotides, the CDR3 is TGTGCCAGCAGCCGAACAGGGAACTATGGCTACACCTTC.

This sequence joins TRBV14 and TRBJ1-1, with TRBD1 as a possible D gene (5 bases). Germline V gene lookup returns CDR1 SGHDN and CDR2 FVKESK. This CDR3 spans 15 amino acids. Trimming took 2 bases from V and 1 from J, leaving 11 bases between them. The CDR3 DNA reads TGTGCCAGCAGCCAACAACGAACAGGGAACACTGAAGCTTTCTTT. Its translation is CASSQQRTGNTEAFF.